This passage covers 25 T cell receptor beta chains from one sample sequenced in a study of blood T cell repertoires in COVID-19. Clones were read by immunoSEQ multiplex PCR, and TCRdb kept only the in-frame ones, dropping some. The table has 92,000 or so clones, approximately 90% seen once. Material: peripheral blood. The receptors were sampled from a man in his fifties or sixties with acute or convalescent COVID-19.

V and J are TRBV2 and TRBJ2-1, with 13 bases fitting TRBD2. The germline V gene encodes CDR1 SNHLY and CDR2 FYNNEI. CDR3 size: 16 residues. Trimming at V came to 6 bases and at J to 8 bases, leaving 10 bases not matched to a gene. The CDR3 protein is CASSQDGTSGTDEQFF. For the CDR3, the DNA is TGTGCCAGCAGCCAAGACGGGACTAGCGGGACTGATGAGCAGTTCTTC.

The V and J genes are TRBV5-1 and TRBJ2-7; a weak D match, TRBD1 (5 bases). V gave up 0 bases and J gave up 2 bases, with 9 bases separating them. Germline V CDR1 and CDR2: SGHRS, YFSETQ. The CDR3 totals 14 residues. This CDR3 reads CASSLVPGTYEQYF. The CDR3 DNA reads TGCGCCAGCAGCTTGGTTCCAGGGACCTACGAGCAGTACTTC.

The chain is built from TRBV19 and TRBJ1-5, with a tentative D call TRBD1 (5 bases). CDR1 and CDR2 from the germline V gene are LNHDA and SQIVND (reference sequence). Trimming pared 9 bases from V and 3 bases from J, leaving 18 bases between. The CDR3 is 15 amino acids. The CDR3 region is CASREAMVINQPQHF. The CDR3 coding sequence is TGTGCCAGCAGGGAAGCAATGGTAATCAATCAGCCCCAGCATTTT.

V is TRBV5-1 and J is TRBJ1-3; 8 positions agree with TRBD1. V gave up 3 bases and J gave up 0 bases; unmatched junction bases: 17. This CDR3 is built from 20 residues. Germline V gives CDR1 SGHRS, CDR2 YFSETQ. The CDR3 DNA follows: TGCGCCAGCAGCTCTCCTTCGACGCCGGGACAGGAGAGCTCTGGAAACACCATATATTTT. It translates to CASSSPSTPGQESSGNTIYF.

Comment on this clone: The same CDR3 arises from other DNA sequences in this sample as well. The CDR3 region has the DNA TGTGCCAGCAGCCCTGGGACTTCTGGAAACACCATATATTTT. Protein sequence: CASSPGTSGNTIYF. This chain links TRBV5-4 with TRBJ1-3; TRBD1 might be the D (5 bases). Per germline, CDR1 SGHNT and CDR2 YYREEE (reference sequence). The CDR3 extends over 14 amino acids. Deletions cut 4 bases from V and 1 base from J, with 9 bases between.

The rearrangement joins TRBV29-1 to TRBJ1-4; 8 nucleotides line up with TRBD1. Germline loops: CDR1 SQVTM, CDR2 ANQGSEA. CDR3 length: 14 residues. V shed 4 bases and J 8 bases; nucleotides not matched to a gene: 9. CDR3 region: CSVAGTGGREKLFF. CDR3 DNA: TGCAGCGTTGCTGGGACAGGTGGTAGGGAAAAACTGTTTTTT.

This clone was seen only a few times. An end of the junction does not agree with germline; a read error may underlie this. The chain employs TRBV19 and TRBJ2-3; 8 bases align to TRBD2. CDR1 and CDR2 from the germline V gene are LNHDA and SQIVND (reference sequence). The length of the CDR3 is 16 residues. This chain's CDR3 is CASSMAGGPARYTQYF. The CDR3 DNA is TGTGCCAGCAGTATGGCGGGAGGTCCCGCCCGATATACGCAGTATTTT.

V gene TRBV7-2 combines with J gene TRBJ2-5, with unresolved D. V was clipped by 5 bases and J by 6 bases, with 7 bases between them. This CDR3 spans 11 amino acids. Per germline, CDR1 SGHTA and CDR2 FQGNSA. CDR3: CASSLTKTQYF. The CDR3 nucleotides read TGTGCCAGCAGCCTAACGAAGACCCAGTACTTC.

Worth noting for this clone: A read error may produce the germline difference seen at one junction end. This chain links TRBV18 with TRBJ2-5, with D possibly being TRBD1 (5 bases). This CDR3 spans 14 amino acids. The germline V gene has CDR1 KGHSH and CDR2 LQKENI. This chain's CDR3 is CASSPSGHQETQYF. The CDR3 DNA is TGTGCCAGCTCACCATCCGGACACCAGGAGACCCAGTACTTC.

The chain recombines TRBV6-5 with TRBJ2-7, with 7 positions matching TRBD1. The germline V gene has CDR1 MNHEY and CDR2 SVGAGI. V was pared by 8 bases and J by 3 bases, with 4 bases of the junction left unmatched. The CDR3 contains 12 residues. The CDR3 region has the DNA TGTGCCAGCTTGACAGGGCGCTACGAGCAGTACTTC. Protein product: CASLTGRYEQYF.

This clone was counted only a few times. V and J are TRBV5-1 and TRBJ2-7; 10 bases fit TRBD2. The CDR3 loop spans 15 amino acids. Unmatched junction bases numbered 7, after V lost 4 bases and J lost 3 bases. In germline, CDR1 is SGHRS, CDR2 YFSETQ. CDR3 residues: CASSMWTSGLYEQYF. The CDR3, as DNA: TGCGCCAGCAGCATGTGGACTAGCGGCCTCTACGAGCAGTACTTC.

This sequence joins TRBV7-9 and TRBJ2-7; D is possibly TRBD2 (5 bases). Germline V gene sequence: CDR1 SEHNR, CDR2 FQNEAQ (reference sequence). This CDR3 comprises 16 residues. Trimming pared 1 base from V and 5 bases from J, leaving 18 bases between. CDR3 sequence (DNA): TGTGCCAGCAGCTTAGGAGGGCGGAGCGGATTTAACGAGCAGTACTTC. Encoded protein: CASSLGGRSGFNEQYF.

CDR3 nucleotides: TGTGCCAGCAGCTTAGAAGGCGGGAGGGCTTACGAGCAGTACTTC. Residues: CASSLEGGRAYEQYF. This sequence joins TRBV7-2 and TRBJ2-7, with 9 positions matching TRBD2. The J segment lost 4 bases and the V segment lost 1 base, leaving 5 bases of the junction unmatched. This CDR3 is built from 15 residues. Germline CDR1 reads SGHTA; CDR2 reads FQGNSA.

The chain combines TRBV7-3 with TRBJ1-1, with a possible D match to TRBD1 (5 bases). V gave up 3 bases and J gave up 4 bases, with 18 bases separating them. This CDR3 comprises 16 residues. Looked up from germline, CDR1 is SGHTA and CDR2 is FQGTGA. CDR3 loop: CASSFWGDPERTEAFF. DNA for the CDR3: TGTGCCAGCAGCTTCTGGGGGGACCCCGAACGCACTGAAGCTTTCTTT.

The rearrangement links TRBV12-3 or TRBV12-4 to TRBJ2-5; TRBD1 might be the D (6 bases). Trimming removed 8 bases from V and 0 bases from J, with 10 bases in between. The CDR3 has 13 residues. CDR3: CASGRGNQETQYF. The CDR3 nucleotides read TGTGCCAGCGGTAGGGGGAACCAAGAGACCCAGTACTTC.

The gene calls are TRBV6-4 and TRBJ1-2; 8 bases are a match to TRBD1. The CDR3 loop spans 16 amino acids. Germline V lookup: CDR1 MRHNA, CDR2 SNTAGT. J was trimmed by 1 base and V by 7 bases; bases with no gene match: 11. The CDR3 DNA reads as TGTGCCAGCAACCGGACAGGGACGAACTGTAACTATGGCTACACCTTC. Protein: CASNRTGTNCNYGYTF.

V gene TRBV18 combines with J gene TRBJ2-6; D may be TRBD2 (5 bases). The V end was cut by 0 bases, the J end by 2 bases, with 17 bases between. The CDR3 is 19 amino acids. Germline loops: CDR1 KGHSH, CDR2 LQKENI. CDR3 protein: CASSPPWLPGGAGANVLTF. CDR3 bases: TGTGCCAGCTCACCACCGTGGCTACCTGGAGGTGCTGGGGCCAACGTCCTGACTTTC.

Written as DNA, the CDR3 is TGTGCCAGCAGCCAAGCACTACTAGCGGGAGGTGAGCAGTACTTC. Amino acid sequence: CASSQALLAGGEQYF. The chain combines TRBV3-1 (or the pseudogene TRBV3-2) with TRBJ2-7, with 12 bases matching TRBD2. Trimming took 1 base from V and 7 from J; bases not matched to a gene: 5. In germline, CDR1 is LGHDT, CDR2 YNNKEL (reference sequence). This CDR3 contains 15 residues.

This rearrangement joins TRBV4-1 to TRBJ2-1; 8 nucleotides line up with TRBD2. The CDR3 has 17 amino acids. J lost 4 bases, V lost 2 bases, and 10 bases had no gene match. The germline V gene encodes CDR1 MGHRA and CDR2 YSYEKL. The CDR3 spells CASSQKSGGGLYNEQFF. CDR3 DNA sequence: TGCGCCAGCAGCCAAAAAAGTGGCGGGGGGCTTTACAATGAGCAGTTCTTC.

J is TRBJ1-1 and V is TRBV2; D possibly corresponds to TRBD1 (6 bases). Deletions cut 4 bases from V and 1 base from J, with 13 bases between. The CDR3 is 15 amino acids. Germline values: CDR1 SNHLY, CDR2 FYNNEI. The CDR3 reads CASSGRGWGNTEAFF. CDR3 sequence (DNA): TGTGCCAGCAGTGGTAGGGGGTGGGGGAACACTGAAGCTTTCTTT. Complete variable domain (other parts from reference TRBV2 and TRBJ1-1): EPEVTQTPSHQVTQMGQEVILRCVPISNHLYFYWYRQILGQKVEFLVSFYNNEISEKSEIFDDQFSVERPDGSNFTLKIRSTKLEDSAMYFCASSGRGWGNTEAFFGQGTRLTVV.

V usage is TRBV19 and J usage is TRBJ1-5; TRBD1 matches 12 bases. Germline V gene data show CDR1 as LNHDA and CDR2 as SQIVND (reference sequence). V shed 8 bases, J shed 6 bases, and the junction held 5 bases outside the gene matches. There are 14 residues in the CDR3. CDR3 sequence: CASSGTGGGQPQHF. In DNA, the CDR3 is TGTGCCAGTTCCGGGACAGGGGGCGGTCAGCCCCAGCATTTT. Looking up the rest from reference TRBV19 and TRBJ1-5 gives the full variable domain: DGGITQSPKYLFRKEGQNVTLSCEQNLNHDAMYWYRQDPGQGLRLIYYSQIVNDFQKGDIAEGYSVSREKKESFPLTVTSAQKNPTAFYLCASSGTGGGQPQHFGDGTRLSIL.

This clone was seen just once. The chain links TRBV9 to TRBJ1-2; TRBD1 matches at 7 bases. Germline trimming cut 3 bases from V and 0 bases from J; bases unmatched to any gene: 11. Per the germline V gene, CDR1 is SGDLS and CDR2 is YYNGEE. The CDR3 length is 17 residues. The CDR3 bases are TGTGCCAGCAGCGGAAATACTGACAGGGAAGCTAACTATGGCTACACCTTC. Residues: CASSGNTDREANYGYTF.

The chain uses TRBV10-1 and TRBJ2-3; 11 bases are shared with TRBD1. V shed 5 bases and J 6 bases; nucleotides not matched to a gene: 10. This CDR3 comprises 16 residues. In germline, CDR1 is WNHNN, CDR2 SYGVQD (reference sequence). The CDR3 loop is CASSPQDRGREDTQYF. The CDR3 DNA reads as TGCGCCAGCAGTCCGCAGGACAGGGGGCGTGAGGATACGCAGTATTTT.

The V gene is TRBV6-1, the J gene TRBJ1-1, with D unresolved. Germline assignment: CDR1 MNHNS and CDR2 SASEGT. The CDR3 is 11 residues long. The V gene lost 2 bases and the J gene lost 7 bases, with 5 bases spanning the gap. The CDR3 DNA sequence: TGTGCCAGCAGTGAATTTAATGAAGCTTTCTTT. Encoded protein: CASSEFNEAFF.

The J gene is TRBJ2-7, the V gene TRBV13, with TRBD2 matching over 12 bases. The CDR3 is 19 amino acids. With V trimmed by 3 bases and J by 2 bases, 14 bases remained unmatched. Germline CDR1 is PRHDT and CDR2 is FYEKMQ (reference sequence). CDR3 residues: CASSFTETLGLAGTYEQYF. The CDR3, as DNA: TGTGCCAGCAGCTTCACCGAAACCCTCGGACTAGCGGGAACCTACGAGCAGTACTTC.